One TCR beta chain is described in this entry. Its antigen remains unidentified. Profiling relied on immunoSEQ multiplex PCR, and the TCRdb table lists in-frame clones only, not all of them. Of over 20,000 clones listed, roughly nine tenths were seen once; the top ten hold 12%. The source of the sample is a study of T cells after posttransplantation cyclophosphamide. Study results and limitations: Later post-transplant blood repertoires were often dominated by donor CD8+ memory clones. Skin or GI-infiltrating T cells shared few TRB sequences with blood.

V lost 7 bases, J lost 4 bases, and 20 bases lay in between. Germline V gene sequence: CDR1 SGDLS, CDR2 YYNGEE. The CDR3 has 15 amino acids. Busulfan-fludarabine conditioning, marrow transplant, and cyclophosphamide on days +3 and +4 were administered. The chain links TRBV9 to TRBJ1-2, with D possibly being TRBD1 (5 bases). The TCR was taken from a female patient aged 25-39 years who received an allogeneic stem cell transplant from an unrelated donor, was CMV-positive, and had no GVHD. Some T cells may be provided by the graft donor. The sequencing used PBMCs, collected after allogeneic stem cell transplant with posttransplant cyclophosphamide. CDR3 bases: TGTGCCAGCGCGGGGCAGGAGAGGTCGGTCTATGGCTACACCTTC. Amino acids: CASAGQERSVYGYTF. The whole variable domain, filled in from reference TRBV9 and TRBJ1-2, reads DSGVTQTPKHLITATGQRVTLRCSPRSGDLSVYWYQQSLDQGLQFLIQYYNGEERAKGNILERFSAQQFPDLHSELNLSSLELGDSALYFCASAGQERSVYGYTFGSGTRLTVV.